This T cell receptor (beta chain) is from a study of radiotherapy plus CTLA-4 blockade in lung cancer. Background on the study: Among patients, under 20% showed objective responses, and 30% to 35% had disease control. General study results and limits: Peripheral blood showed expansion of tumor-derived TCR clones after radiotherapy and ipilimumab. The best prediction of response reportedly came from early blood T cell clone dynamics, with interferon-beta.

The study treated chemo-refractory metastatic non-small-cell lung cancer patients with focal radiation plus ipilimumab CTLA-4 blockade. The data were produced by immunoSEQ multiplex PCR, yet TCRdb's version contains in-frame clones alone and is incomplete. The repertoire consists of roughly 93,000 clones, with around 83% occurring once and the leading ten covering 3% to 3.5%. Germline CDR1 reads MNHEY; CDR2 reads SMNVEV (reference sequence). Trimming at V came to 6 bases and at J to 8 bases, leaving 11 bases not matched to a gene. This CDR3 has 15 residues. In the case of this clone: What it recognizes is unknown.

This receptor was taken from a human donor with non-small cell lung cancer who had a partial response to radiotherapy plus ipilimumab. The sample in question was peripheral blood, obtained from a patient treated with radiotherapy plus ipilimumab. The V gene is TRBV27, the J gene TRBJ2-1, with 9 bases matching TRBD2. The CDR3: CASSHPSGTSYEQFF. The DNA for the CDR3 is TGTGCCAGCAGCCACCCTAGCGGGACATCGTATGAGCAGTTCTTC.